Reported below is one T cell receptor beta chain. The antigen remains undetermined. The sample comes from a study of T cell clonotyping in hematopoietic cell transplantation. Study-wide results and caveats: Recipient TCR diversity dropped after transplant; expanded clonotypes rose from day 30 to 180.

The table came from immunoSEQ multiplex PCR; TCRdb's copy has only in-frame clones and leaves some out. Here the sample spans approximately 42,000 clones, 95% being singletons. V gave up 4 bases and J gave up 12 bases, with 14 bases separating them. CDR1 and CDR2 from the germline V gene are SGHRS and YFSETQ. The CDR3 length is 12 residues. Material: peripheral blood mononuclear cells. The rearrangement uses TRBV5-1 and TRBJ2-1, with D perhaps TRBD2 (5 bases). The TCR was taken from a young man in good health. Some clones in this sample may be carry-over from other donors' samples. CDR3 bases: TGCGCCAGCAGCCCCGGACTCCCCGCGCAGTTCTTC. Protein: CASSPGLPAQFF.